What follows are 6 T cell receptor beta chains derived from one specimen sequenced in a study of HIV-infected patients and healthy controls. One entry per CDR3 protein results from TCRdb running MiXCR on the 5' RACE reads. The sample lists 60,000 to 75,000 distinct CDR3 sequences, about 17% occurring once. Sequenced input: CD4+ T cells from blood. The receptor source for this set is a human donor in good health.

This clonotype has just a few counts. The DNA for the CDR3 is TGCAGCGTTGTCGTGGGGAATCGGTTCACAGATACGCAGTATTTT. Its translation is CSVVVGNRFTDTQYF. V is TRBV29-1 and J is TRBJ2-3; D unresolved. V was trimmed by 4 bases and J by 2 bases, leaving 16 bases between them. The CDR3 extends over 15 amino acids. The V gene's germline CDR1 is SQVTM and CDR2 ANQGSEA.

This CDR3 reads CAISESQGVYQETQYF. CDR3 in DNA: TGTGCCATCAGTGAGTCACAGGGGGTGTACCAAGAGACCCAGTACTTC. This chain connects TRBV10-3 to TRBJ2-5; TRBD1 agrees at 8 bases. Germline CDR1 ENHRY, CDR2 SYGVKD. The CDR3 contains 16 residues. V dropped 0 bases and J dropped 0; count of bases not matched to a gene: 3.

This clonotype came up a few times. The V gene is TRBV27, the J gene TRBJ1-1; D gene ambiguous. Germline CDR1 MNHEY, CDR2 SMNVEV (reference sequence). Deletions cut 7 bases from V and 9 bases from J, with 21 bases between. The length of the CDR3 is 14 residues. CDR3 sequence reads: CASKKDGPWVKAFF. In nucleotides, the CDR3 is TGTGCCAGCAAGAAAGACGGACCCTGGGTAAAAGCTTTCTTT.

The J gene is TRBJ1-6, the V gene TRBV20-1; the match to TRBD1 covers 9 bases. The CDR3 extends over 14 amino acids. V was pared by 1 base and J by 7 bases, with 2 bases of the junction left unmatched. Germline CDR1 DFQATT, CDR2 SNEGSKA (reference sequence). The CDR3 is CSARVDRGNSPLHF. CDR3 DNA sequence: TGCAGTGCTAGAGTGGACAGGGGAAATTCACCCCTCCACTTT.

The chain joins TRBV6-1 to TRBJ2-7; TRBD2 agrees at 13 bases. The CDR3 is 17 residues long. The junction had 9 bases not matched to a gene; V was cut back by 3 bases and J by 4 bases. Germline values: CDR1 MNHNS, CDR2 SASEGT. The CDR3 DNA reads TGTGCCAGCAGTGATGGAAGGACTAGCGGGAGTGAATACGAGCAGTACTTC. Protein product: CASSDGRTSGSEYEQYF.

The rearrangement joins TRBV29-1 to TRBJ2-6, with a tentative D call TRBD1 (5 bases). V was pared by 6 bases and J by 4 bases, with 19 bases between. Germline V CDR1 and CDR2: SQVTM, ANQGSEA. The CDR3 covers 16 residues. As DNA, the CDR3 is TGCAGCGTCGCTGTGTACAGGTCTCCCGGGGCCAACGTCCTGACTTTC. This codes for CSVAVYRSPGANVLTF. The full variable domain, completed using reference TRBV29-1 and TRBJ2-6, is SAVISQKPSRDICQRGTSLTIQCQVDSQVTMMFWYRQQPGQSLTLIATANQGSEATYESGFVIDKFPISRPNLTFSTLTVSNMSPEDSSIYLCSVAVYRSPGANVLTFGAGSRLTVL.